This is a list of T cell receptor beta chains from one sample in a study of blood T cells in healthy people across ages. Each CDR3 protein gets one entry after TCRdb re-called the 5' RACE reads with MiXCR. Of around 1,000,000 distinct CDR3 sequences in the sample, roughly 24% are singletons; the top ten hold 0.65% to 0.95%. Another study also made use of these data, one on T cells of mothers and their children.

The sequencing input was blood. The receptors were sampled from a girl aged 2 to 9 in good health. Both conserved end residues are part of each CDR3. The order of the fields is V gene, CDR3 protein.

TRBV10-3 CAISEWTIGIYNEQFF
TRBV28 CASSRRNEQFF
TRBV9 CASSVGAGPLYEQYF
TRBV12-3/TRBV12-4 CASSPTPDGLGQYF
TRBV24-1 CATNRGHTEAFF
TRBV12-3/TRBV12-4 CASSSDGSIDEQFF
TRBV7-9 CASSLEHRTDEQYF
TRBV6-5 CASRLAGLTSYEQYF
TRBV6-6 CASSYSGAQETQYF
TRBV7-2 CASSPLGQELEKLFF
TRBV7-6 CASSLQGAGYTF
TRBV28 CANSPSLAGVDEQFF
TRBV7-2 CACSLIPPVETQYF
TRBV28 CASSFPTSGEYQETQYF
TRBV20-1 CSAGSGYTEAFF
TRBV5-1 CASTGTGAETQYF
TRBV7-8 CASSVSVVSRAEQFF
TRBV12-3/TRBV12-4 CASSSDPGYEQYF
TRBV20-1 CSARRAGGSYNEQFF
TRBV5-5 CASTLRRSQETQYF
TRBV7-9 CASSFPGGTGKDEQYF
TRBV2 CASRLLAGSEQYF
TRBV6-1 CASRGFMAPSGFQETQYF
TRBV7-8 CASSLDTIRETQYF
TRBV29-1 CSAVVGGMNIQYF
TRBV6-2/TRBV6-3 CASSWDSSRTEAFF